This T cell receptor (beta chain) comes out of a study of CD8 T cells in ankylosing spondylitis. TCRdb independently ran MiXCR on the 5' RACE reads; one entry per CDR3 protein. The sample lists 300,000 to 350,000 distinct CDR3 sequences; roughly 10% were seen once. This clonotype was counted between two and nine times. The source of this sequence is a female donor with ankylosing spondylitis or in good health (not recorded which). The sequenced sample was blood, either unsorted or a sorted T cell fraction (not recorded which).

The CDR3 sequence is CSVIGPGTGGLHTEAFF. The CDR3 bases are TGCAGCGTGATAGGCCCTGGGACAGGAGGTTTGCACACTGAAGCTTTCTTT. This chain uses TRBV29-1 with TRBJ1-1; 8 nucleotides align to TRBD1. The CDR3 is 17 residues long. Per the germline V gene, CDR1 is SQVTM and CDR2 is ANQGSEA. V lost 6 bases and J lost 3; bases outside the gene matches: 18.